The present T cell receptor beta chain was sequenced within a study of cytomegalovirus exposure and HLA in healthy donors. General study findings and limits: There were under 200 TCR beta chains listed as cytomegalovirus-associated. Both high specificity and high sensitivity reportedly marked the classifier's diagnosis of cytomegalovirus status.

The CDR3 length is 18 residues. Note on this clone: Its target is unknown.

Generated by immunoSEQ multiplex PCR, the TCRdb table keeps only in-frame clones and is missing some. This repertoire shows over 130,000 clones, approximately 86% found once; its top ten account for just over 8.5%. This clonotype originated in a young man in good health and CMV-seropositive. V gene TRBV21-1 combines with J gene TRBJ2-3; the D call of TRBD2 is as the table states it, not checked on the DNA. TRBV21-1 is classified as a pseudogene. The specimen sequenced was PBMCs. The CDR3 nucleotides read TGTGCCAGCAGCAAAGAGGCGACTAAGGGGGGGTACACAGATACGCAGTATTTT. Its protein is CASSKEATKGGYTDTQYF.